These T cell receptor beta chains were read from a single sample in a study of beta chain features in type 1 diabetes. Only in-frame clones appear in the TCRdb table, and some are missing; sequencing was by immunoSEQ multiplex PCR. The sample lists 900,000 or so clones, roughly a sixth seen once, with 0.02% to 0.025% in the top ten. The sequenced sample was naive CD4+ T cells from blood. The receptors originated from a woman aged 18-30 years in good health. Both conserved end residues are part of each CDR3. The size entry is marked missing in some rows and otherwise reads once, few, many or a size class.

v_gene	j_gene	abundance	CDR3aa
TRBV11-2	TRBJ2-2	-	CASSPNLAGAGELFF
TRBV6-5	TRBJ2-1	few	CASSYRGRDEQFF
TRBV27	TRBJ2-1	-	CASSLLASGRYNEQFF
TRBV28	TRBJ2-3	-	CASSFYPPEVDTDTQYF
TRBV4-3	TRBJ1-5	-	CASSHTGGGQPQHF
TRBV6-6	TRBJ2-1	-	CASSYSLLANNEQFF
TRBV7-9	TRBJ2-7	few	CASSLALAGDVVYEQYF
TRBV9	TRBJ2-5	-	CASSVGGSGETQYF
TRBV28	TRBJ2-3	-	CASLDVRGLGYTQYF
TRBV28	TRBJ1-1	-	CASSLDRWIAEAFF
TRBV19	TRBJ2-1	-	CASSPKTASGRGEQFF
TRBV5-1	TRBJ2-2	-	CASRGGLVNGELFF
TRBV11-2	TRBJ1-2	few	CASSLNSGYGYTF
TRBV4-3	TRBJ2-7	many	CASSQDPGYSEQYF
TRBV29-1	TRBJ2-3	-	CSNKQGNTQYF
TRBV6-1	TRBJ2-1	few	CASSEATRRLRNEQFF
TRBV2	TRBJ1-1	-	CASREGLTEAFF
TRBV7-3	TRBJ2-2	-	CASSLWGTGDTGELFF
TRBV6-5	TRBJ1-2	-	CASSYSTLNGYTF
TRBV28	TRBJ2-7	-	CASNQRVDEQYF
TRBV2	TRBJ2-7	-	CASRDRDFSYEQYF
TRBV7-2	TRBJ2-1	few	CASSTGRIDEQFF
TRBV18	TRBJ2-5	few	CASSLLTSRFQETQYF
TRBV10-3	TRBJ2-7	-	CAITSGRAYEQYF
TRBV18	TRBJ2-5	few	CASSPGTRGAETQYF
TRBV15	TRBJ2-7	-	CATSRLPGQSSYEQYF
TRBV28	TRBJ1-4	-	CASSSPGGPNEKLFF
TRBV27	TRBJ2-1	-	CASSLFRSYNEQFF
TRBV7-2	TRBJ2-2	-	CASSLVRAVGLGELFF
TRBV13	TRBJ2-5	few	CASSPRGSGRETQYF
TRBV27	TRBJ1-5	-	CASSLEGARGSPQHF
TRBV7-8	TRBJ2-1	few	CASSTASGAYNEQFF
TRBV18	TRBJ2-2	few	CASSPPGLLNTGELFF
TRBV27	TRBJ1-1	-	CASSSRRGHPNTEAFF
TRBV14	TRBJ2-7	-	CASSQTHAGPYEQYF
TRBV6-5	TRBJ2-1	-	CASKRGAGTYNEQFF
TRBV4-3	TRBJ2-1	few	CASSQDVYYNEQFF
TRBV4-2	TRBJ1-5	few	CASSQDWTDSNQPQHF
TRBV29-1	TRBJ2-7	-	CSVADRAYGYEQYF
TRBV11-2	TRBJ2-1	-	CASSLGALGVAGIYNEQFF
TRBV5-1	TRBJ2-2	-	CASSQGLADPLGLFF
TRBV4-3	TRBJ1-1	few	CASSQRGYPTSNTEAFF
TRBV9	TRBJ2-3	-	CASSVGPSGRTRDTQYF
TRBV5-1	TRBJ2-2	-	CASRSDNTGELFF
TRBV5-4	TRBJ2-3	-	CASSLRSGGLDTQYF
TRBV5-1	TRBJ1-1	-	CASSLGWAGMNTEAFF
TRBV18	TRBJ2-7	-	CASSPGDLYEQYF
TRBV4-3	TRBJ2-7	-	CASSQRQDSYEQYF